The clone carrying this TCR beta chain was observed at least ten times. What it binds is unknown. Looked up from germline, CDR1 is MNHEY and CDR2 is SVGEGT. Trimming removed 3 bases at V and 0 bases at J, with 8 bases between. This CDR3 spans 14 amino acids. This sample was taken from a study of T cells after yellow fever vaccination. In the study overall: Preparation used SMART-Seq v4 Ultra Low Input for the low-cell-number fractions.

Production of TCR cDNA was by 5'RACE template switching, which also added a universal primer site and UMIs. TCRdb reprocessed the 5' RACE reads via MiXCR and lists one record per CDR3 protein. The table has 300,000 to 450,000 distinct CDR3 sequences, 6.2% seen once. General observations from the study: Abundant bulk-derived clonotypes could contaminate FACS-sorted repertoires. It was the secondary response that reached its peak faster, day 5 versus 15, but it was weaker.

The sample consisted of PBMCs, taken 5 days after the yellow fever booster vaccination. This receptor was identified in a man younger than 45 who received the YFV17D yellow fever vaccine. The chain links TRBV6-2 or TRBV6-3 to TRBJ1-1; D gene uncertain. This CDR3 is CASSYAVMNTEAFF. CDR3 in DNA: TGTGCCAGCAGTTATGCGGTTATGAACACTGAAGCTTTCTTT.